One sample yielded the 23 T cell receptor beta chains listed below, sequenced in a study of shared clonotypes between healthy human individuals. Naive-designated CD8 cells lacked CD45RO, were positively enriched for CCR7, and omitted terminally differentiated effector memory CD45RA+ cells. The protocol was immunoSEQ multiplex PCR, while the TCRdb copy is restricted to in-frame clones and leaves out a portion. Among roughly 2 million clones listed, less than 95% were seen once. The sample comprised naive CD8+ T cells sorted from blood. All receptors come from a man younger than 35 in good health.

This chain uses TRBV2 with TRBJ1-5, with D hard to call. CDR1 is SNHLY and CDR2 is FYNNEI in the germline V gene. V was shortened by 7 bases and J by 0 bases, with 13 bases between the two germline ends. The CDR3 is 15 residues long. The CDR3 coding sequence is TGTGCCAGCACTGCCAGTTTTAATAGCAATCAGCCCCAGCATTTT. Translated, it gives CASTASFNSNQPQHF.

The rearrangement links TRBV12-5 to TRBJ2-1, with 7 bases fitting TRBD2. Trimming took 6 bases from V and 5 from J; bases not matched to a gene: 7. Per the germline V gene, CDR1 is LGHNT and CDR2 is FRNRAP. The CDR3 extends over 14 amino acids. Here the CDR3 DNA reads TGTGCTAGTGGCCTCCGAGCGGGGCACAATGAGCAGTTCTTC. Protein: CASGLRAGHNEQFF.

The chain uses TRBV19 and TRBJ2-7, with D uncertain. The CDR3 length is 14 residues. V was shortened by 7 bases and J by 3 bases, with 16 bases between the two germline ends. CDR1 and CDR2 (germline): LNHDA, SQIVND (reference sequence). CDR3 region: CASKPAGSSYEQYF. For the CDR3, the DNA is TGTGCCAGTAAGCCGGCAGGTTCAAGCTACGAGCAGTACTTC.

This clone has only one observation. This chain connects TRBV6-1 to TRBJ1-5; possibly TRBD1 for D (6 bases). There are 15 residues in the CDR3. Trimming took off 7 bases at V and 5 bases at J, with 18 bases between the two ends. Germline V gene lookup returns CDR1 MNHNS and CDR2 SASEGT. The CDR3 DNA follows: TGTGCCAGCATTATGAGGGGGGGGTGGCATCAGCCCCAGCATTTT. Amino acid sequence: CASIMRGGWHQPQHF.

V gene TRBV15 combines with J gene TRBJ1-1, with D possibly TRBD1 on 6 matching bases. Germline V gene sequence: CDR1 LNHNV, CDR2 YYDKDF (reference sequence). The V gene lost 4 bases and the J gene lost 5 bases, with 17 bases spanning the gap. The CDR3 covers 15 residues. The CDR3 protein is CATSKVQGDKTEAFF. The CDR3 bases are TGTGCCACCAGCAAAGTACAGGGAGACAAGACTGAAGCTTTCTTT.

This sequence joins TRBV6-5 and TRBJ2-7; TRBD2 is a possible D gene (6 bases). Germline V lookup: CDR1 MNHEY, CDR2 SVGAGI. This CDR3 is built from 13 residues. The ends were cut back, 11 bases at V and 0 bases at J, with 14 bases in the middle. CDR3 sequence: CAVAGLNSYEQYF. CDR3 coding DNA: TGTGCCGTGGCGGGGTTAAACTCCTACGAGCAGTACTTC.

The chain couples TRBV7-6 to TRBJ1-1; D perhaps matches TRBD1 (6 bases). Germline V gene sequence: CDR1 SGHVS, CDR2 FNYEAQ. V was clipped by 5 bases and J by 1 base, with 20 bases between them. The CDR3 is 17 amino acids. The CDR3 protein is CASSPTVSGVSNTEAFF. CDR3 bases: TGTGCCAGCAGCCCCACCGTGTCAGGGGTGTCGAACACTGAAGCTTTCTTT.

The chain joins TRBV7-3 to TRBJ2-3; 7 bases fit TRBD1. This CDR3 is 17 amino acids long. Unmatched junction bases numbered 8, after V lost 2 bases and J lost 0 bases. In germline, CDR1 is SGHTA, CDR2 FQGTGA. The CDR3 sequence: CASSLPGTASSTDTQYF. CDR3 sequence (DNA): TGTGCCAGCAGCTTACCTGGGACAGCGTCTAGCACAGATACGCAGTATTTT.

This clone was seen just once. The genes are TRBV25-1 and TRBJ2-3, with 9 bases fitting TRBD2. The junction had 8 bases not matched to a gene; V was cut back by 3 bases and J by 4 bases. This CDR3 is built from 16 residues. Per the germline V gene, CDR1 is MGHDK and CDR2 is SYGVNS. The CDR3 DNA follows: TGTGCCAGCAGTGAGGCGGGAGGGCCGCTCGCAGATACGCAGTATTTT. It codes for CASSEAGGPLADTQYF.

This clone came up once. This chain joins TRBV30 and TRBJ2-6, with 7 bases lining up with TRBD2. The length of the CDR3 is 16 residues. The junction had 7 bases not matched to a gene; V was cut back by 1 base and J by 4 bases. Germline loops: CDR1 GTSNPN, CDR2 SVGIG (reference sequence). CDR3 DNA sequence: TGTGCCTGGAGTGCCAGCGGGACCGGCGGGGCCAACGTCCTGACTTTC. Amino acids: CAWSASGTGGANVLTF. Full variable domain (rest looked up from reference TRBV30 and TRBJ2-6): SQTIHQWPATLVQPVGSPLSLECTVEGTSNPNLYWYRQAAGRGLQLLFYSVGIGQISSEVPQNLSASRPQDRQFILSSKKLLLSDSGFYLCAWSASGTGGANVLTFGAGSRLTVL.

The J gene is TRBJ1-5, the V gene TRBV7-9; the match to TRBD1 covers 8 bases. V was pared by 2 bases and J by 5 bases, with 8 bases of the junction left unmatched. The CDR3 runs to 16 residues. CDR1 is SEHNR and CDR2 is FQNEAQ in the germline V gene (reference sequence). The CDR3 here is CASSLYTGGKDQPQHF. CDR3 in DNA: TGTGCCAGCAGCTTATATACAGGGGGAAAGGATCAGCCCCAGCATTTT.

With respect to this clone: The same CDR3 also results from other DNA sequences found in this sample. The J gene is TRBJ1-1, the V gene TRBV29-1, with 11 nucleotides matching TRBD1. This CDR3 contains 12 residues. CDR1 is SQVTM and CDR2 is ANQGSEA in the germline V gene. The junction had 0 bases not matched to a gene; V was cut back by 6 bases and J by 3 bases. CDR3 in amino acids: CSVGQGDTEAFF. As DNA, the CDR3 is TGCAGCGTGGGACAGGGGGACACTGAAGCTTTCTTT.

This clone occurred once. The chain is built from TRBV5-6 and TRBJ1-2, with D unresolved. The germline gives CDR1 SGHDT, CDR2 YYEEEE. The CDR3 is made up of 14 amino acids. V gave up 4 bases and J gave up 4 bases, with 14 bases separating them. CDR3 nucleotides: TGTGCCAGCAGCGTCCGGGGAGCCGTCTATGGCTACACCTTC. Its translation: CASSVRGAVYGYTF.

The V gene is TRBV4-3, the J gene TRBJ1-4; 7 bases are shared with TRBD1. After removal of 1 base from V and 8 bases from J, the junction contained 13 bases not matched to a gene. The germline V gene has CDR1 LGHNA and CDR2 YSLEER. The CDR3 sequence is 17 residues long. CDR3 nucleotide sequence: TGCGCCAGCAGCCAAGTCACGCTCACAGGGGCGGGAGAAAAACTGTTTTTT. Residues: CASSQVTLTGAGEKLFF.

The rearrangement links TRBV2 to TRBJ2-1; 8 bases line up with TRBD2. This CDR3 spans 14 amino acids. Trimming at V came to 7 bases and at J to 2 bases, leaving 4 bases not matched to a gene. The germline V gene has CDR1 SNHLY and CDR2 FYNNEI. The CDR3 reads CASTPGLAYNEQFF. As DNA, the CDR3 is TGTGCCAGCACCCCGGGACTAGCCTACAATGAGCAGTTCTTC.

The chain carries TRBV7-9 and TRBJ2-3, with 7 bases that match TRBD2. CDR1 SEHNR and CDR2 FQNEAQ come from the germline V gene (reference sequence). Unmatched junction bases numbered 6, after V lost 8 bases and J lost 1 base. The CDR3 loop spans 14 amino acids. CDR3 in amino acids: CASQLGGGTDTQYF. The CDR3 coding sequence is TGTGCCAGCCAGCTTGGGGGGGGCACAGATACGCAGTATTTT. The full variable domain, completed using reference TRBV7-9 and TRBJ2-3, is DTGVSQNPRHKITKRGQNVTFRCDPISEHNRLYWYRQTLGQGPEFLTYFQNEAQLEKSRLLSDRFSAERPKGSFSTLEIQRTEQGDSAMYLCASQLGGGTDTQYFGPGTRLTVL.

Comment on this clone: Additional DNA sequences in this sample encode the identical CDR3. The chain uses TRBV11-2 and TRBJ2-5; TRBD2 matches at 12 bases. V trimming: 2 bases; J trimming: 2 bases; junction bases outside the gene matches: 0. CDR1 is SGHAT, CDR2 FQNNGV, per germline. There are 15 residues in the CDR3. The CDR3 loop reads CASSLLAGGQETQYF. The CDR3, as DNA: TGTGCCAGCAGCTTACTAGCGGGGGGGCAAGAGACCCAGTACTTC.

This rearrangement joins TRBV5-5 to TRBJ1-4, with TRBD1 matching 7 bases. The germline V gene has CDR1 SGHKS and CDR2 YYEKEE (reference sequence). The CDR3 has 14 amino acids. The ends lost 0 bases at V and 4 bases at J; junction bases unmatched: 0. DNA of the CDR3: TGTGCCAGCAGCTTGGGACAGGGTAATGAAAAACTGTTTTTT. This translates into CASSLGQGNEKLFF. Based on the CDR3 plus reference TRBV5-5 and TRBJ1-4, the full variable domain is DAGVTQSPTHLIKTRGQQVTLRCSPISGHKSVSWYQQVLGQGPQFIFQYYEKEERGRGNFPDRFSARQFPNYSSELNVNALLLGDSALYLCASSLGQGNEKLFFGSGTQLSVL.

The chain joins TRBV29-1 to TRBJ2-2; D might be TRBD1 or TRBD2, each matching 5 bases. The V end was cut by 1 base, the J end by 3 bases, with 9 bases between. Germline V lookup: CDR1 SQVTM, CDR2 ANQGSEA. The CDR3 contains 14 residues. The chain's CDR3 is CSVEGGTDTGELFF. The DNA for the CDR3 is TGCAGCGTTGAAGGGGGGACGGACACCGGGGAGCTGTTTTTT.

The gene calls are TRBV5-4 and TRBJ2-7; 9 bases agree with TRBD2. V was pared by 1 base and J by 1 base, with 3 bases of the junction left unmatched. From germline, CDR1 is SGHNT and CDR2 YYREEE (reference sequence). There are 15 residues in the CDR3. CDR3 residues: CASSLRLADSYEQYF. The CDR3 DNA follows: TGTGCCAGCAGCTTGAGACTAGCGGATTCCTACGAGCAGTACTTC.

V usage is TRBV5-1 and J usage is TRBJ2-5; 15 bases fit TRBD2. The CDR3 is made up of 17 amino acids. Germline CDR1 reads SGHRS; CDR2 reads YFSETQ. V lost 8 bases, J lost 2 bases, and 10 bases stayed unmatched. CDR3 nucleotides: TGCGCCAGGATCCGGACTAGCGGGGGGGCTCAACAAGAGACCCAGTACTTC. Protein product: CARIRTSGGAQQETQYF.

V gene TRBV9 combines with J gene TRBJ2-2, with D perhaps matching TRBD2 (5 bases). Germline V CDR1 and CDR2: SGDLS, YYNGEE. The V and J ends lost 0 bases and 7 bases respectively, with 10 bases between them. The CDR3 loop spans 14 amino acids. CDR3 loop: CASSVDGVGGELFF. As DNA, the CDR3 is TGTGCCAGCAGCGTAGACGGGGTTGGCGGGGAGCTGTTTTTT.

The rearrangement uses TRBV5-8 and TRBJ2-7; a weak D match, TRBD2 (5 bases). Germline CDR1 SGHTS, CDR2 YDEGEE. This CDR3 contains 15 residues. V was pared by 2 bases and J by 0 bases, with 12 bases between. The CDR3 nucleotides read TGTGCCAGCAGCTTCGAGCGGATTATCTCCTACGAGCAGTACTTC. Translated: CASSFERIISYEQYF.